This T cell receptor beta chain was obtained from a study of shared clonotypes between healthy human individuals. The J segment lost 7 bases and the V segment lost 6 bases, leaving 12 bases of the junction unmatched. Germline V gene data show CDR1 as MNHEY and CDR2 as SMNVEV (reference sequence). The CDR3 runs to 15 residues. Study-wide results and limits: Clonotypes not shared had lower generation probabilities than those common to all four donors. The study generally estimated greater richness for naive than memory subsets. Rarefaction showed that sequencing of sorted subsets was incomplete (despite large depth).

The protocol was immunoSEQ multiplex PCR, while the TCRdb copy is restricted to in-frame clones and leaves out a portion. The table lists about 2.4 million clones, roughly 93% of them singletons. In regard to this clone: Its antigen is currently unknown.

This receptor was identified in a man between 18 and 29 years old in good health. Some clones in this sample may be carry-over from other donors' samples. Sequencing used naive CD4+ T cells from PBMCs. The subset was: CD45RA+ positively selected. J is TRBJ1-2 and V is TRBV27, with 9 bases aligning to TRBD1. CDR3 region: CASRGAWDREGGYTF. The CDR3 DNA reads as TGTGCCAGCAGGGGGGCTTGGGACAGGGAGGGTGGCTACACCTTC.